The present entry profiles one TCR beta chain with its context. Its antigen is not known. This sample was included in a study of Ad26.COV2.S vaccination and SARS-CoV-2 variants. Whole-study context: Donor was in the COV1001 Ad26.COV2.S trial arm. Each vaccinee took Ad26.COV2.S intramuscularly, once or twice 56 days apart.

Sequencing used immunoSEQ multiplex PCR; TCRdb keeps in-frame clones, though not all of them. The sample holds around 400,000 clones, about 91% seen once. As to treatment: around 19 received Ad26.COV2.S at low or high dose, single or two shots; about 5 received placebo; per-sample allocation not given. All samples were drawn on day 63, counting from the first vaccine or placebo injection. Points from the study as a whole: TCR breadth and depth estimates may have understated total T cell responses.

This material consisted of peripheral blood, taken in a trial of Ad26.COV2.S vaccine versus placebo. This clonotype was sampled from a person between 18 and 60 years old who received the Ad26.COV2.S COVID-19 vaccine or a placebo.

CDR3 sequence: CASSRDSMNTEAFF. The DNA for the CDR3 is TGCGCCAGCAGCAGGGACAGCATGAACACTGAAGCTTTCTTT. V gene TRBV5-1 combines with J gene TRBJ1-1; 7 bases are a match to TRBD1. There are 14 residues in the CDR3. CDR1 and CDR2 from the germline V gene are SGHRS and YFSETQ. After removal of 4 bases from V and 0 bases from J, the junction contained 3 bases not matched to a gene.